This T cell receptor (beta chain) is drawn from a study of T cells in Graves' hyperthyroidism and ophthalmopathy. Overall study results and limits: Also found in blood were most expanded thyroid clonotypes above 0.001.

This clonotype was counted only a few times. The target antigen is unknown. The junction departs from germline at one end; a sequencing error may be responsible. Using RNA transcripts as the source, TCR beta CDR3 regions were amplified. Carried out on the TCR CDR3, a first-round RT-PCR used the HTBI primer set. TCRdb re-called the multiplex PCR reads with MiXCR, one entry per CDR3 protein. This table holds about 350,000 distinct CDR3 sequences, 11% to 15% found once. The CDR3 totals 11 residues. Germline-derived CDR1 and CDR2 are KGHDR and SFDVKD. The receptor was derived from a woman in her thirties with Graves' hyperthyroidism. The chain is built from TRBV24-1 and TRBJ2-2; possible D gene TRBD1, 5 bases. The sequenced sample was blood. CDR3 sequence reads: CGTTQGGELFF. CDR3 coding DNA: TGTGGCACCACGCAGGGCGGGGAGCTGTTTTTT.